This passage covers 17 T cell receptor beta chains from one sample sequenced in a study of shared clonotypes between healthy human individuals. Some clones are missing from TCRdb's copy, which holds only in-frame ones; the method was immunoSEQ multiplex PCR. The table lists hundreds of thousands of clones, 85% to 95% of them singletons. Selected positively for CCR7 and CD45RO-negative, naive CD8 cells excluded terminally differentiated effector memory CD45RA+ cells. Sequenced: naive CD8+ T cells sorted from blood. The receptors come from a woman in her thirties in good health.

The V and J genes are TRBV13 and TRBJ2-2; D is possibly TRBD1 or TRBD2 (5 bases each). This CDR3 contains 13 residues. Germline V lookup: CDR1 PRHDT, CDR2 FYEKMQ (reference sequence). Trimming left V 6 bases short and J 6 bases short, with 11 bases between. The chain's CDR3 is CASRDGGAGELFF. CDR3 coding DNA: TGTGCCAGCAGGGATGGGGGAGCCGGGGAGCTGTTTTTT.

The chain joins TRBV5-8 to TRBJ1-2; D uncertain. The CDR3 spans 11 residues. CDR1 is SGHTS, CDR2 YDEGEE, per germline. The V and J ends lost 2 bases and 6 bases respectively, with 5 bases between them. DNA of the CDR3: TGTGCCAGCAGCTTTGGAGATGGCTACACCTTC. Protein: CASSFGDGYTF.

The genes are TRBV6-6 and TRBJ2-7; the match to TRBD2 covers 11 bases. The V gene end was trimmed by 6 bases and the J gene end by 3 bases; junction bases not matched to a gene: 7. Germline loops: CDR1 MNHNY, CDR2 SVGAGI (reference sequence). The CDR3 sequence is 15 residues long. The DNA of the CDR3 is TGTGCCAGCAGCCTCCCCGGGACTAGCGGCTACGAGCAGTACTTC. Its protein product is CASSLPGTSGYEQYF.

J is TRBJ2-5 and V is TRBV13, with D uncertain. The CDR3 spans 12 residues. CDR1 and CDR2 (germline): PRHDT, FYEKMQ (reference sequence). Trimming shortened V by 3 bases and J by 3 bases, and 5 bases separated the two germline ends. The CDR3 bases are TGTGCCAGCAGCTTTCCGAAAGAGACCCAGTACTTC. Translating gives CASSFPKETQYF.

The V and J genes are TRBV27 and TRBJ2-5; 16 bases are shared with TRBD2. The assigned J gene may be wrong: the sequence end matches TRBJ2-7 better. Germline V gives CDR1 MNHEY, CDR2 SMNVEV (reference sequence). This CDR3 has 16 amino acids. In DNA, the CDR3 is TGTGCCAGCAGTTCCGGGACTAGCGGGAGGGGCCACGAGCAGTACTTC. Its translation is CASSSGTSGRGHEQYF.

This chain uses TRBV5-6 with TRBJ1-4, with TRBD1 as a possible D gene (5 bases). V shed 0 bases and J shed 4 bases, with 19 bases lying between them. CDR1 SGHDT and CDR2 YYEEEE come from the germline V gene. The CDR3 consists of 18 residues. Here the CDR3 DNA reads TGTGCCAGCAGCTTGGACTTCAGGAACCGGGACCTTAATGAAAAACTGTTTTTT. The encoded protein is CASSLDFRNRDLNEKLFF.

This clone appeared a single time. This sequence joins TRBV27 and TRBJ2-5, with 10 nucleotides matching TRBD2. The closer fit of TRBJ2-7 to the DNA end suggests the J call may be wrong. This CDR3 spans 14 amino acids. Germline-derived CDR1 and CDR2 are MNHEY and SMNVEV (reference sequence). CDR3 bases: TGTGCCAGCAGTTCCACTAGCGGGGCCTACGAGCAGTACTTC. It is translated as CASSSTSGAYEQYF.

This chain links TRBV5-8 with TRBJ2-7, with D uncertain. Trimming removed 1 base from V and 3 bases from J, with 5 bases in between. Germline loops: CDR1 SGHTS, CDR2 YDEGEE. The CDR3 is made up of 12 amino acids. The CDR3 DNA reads TGTGCCAGCAGCTTGACGGGCTACGAGCAGTACTTC. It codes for CASSLTGYEQYF.

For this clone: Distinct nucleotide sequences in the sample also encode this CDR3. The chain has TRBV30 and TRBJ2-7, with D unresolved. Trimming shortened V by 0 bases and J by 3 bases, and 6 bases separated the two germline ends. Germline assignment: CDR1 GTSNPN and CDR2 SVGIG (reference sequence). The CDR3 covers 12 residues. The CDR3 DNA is TGTGCCTGGAGTGTACTCGGCTACGAGCAGTACTTC. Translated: CAWSVLGYEQYF.

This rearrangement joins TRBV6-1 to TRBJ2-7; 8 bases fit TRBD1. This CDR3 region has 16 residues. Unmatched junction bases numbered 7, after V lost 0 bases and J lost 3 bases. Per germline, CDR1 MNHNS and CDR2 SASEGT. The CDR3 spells CASSEAVRTGIYEQYF. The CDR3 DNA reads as TGTGCCAGCAGTGAAGCGGTCCGGACAGGGATCTACGAGCAGTACTTC.

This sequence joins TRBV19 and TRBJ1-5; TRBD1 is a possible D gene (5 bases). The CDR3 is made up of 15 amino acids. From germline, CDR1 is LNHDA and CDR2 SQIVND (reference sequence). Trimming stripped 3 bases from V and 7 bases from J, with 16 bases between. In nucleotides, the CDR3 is TGTGCCAGTAGTATGTCTCAGGGTGTAGGGCAGCCCCAGCATTTT. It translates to CASSMSQGVGQPQHF. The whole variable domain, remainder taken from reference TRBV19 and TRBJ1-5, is DGGITQSPKYLFRKEGQNVTLSCEQNLNHDAMYWYRQDPGQGLRLIYYSQIVNDFQKGDIAEGYSVSREKKESFPLTVTSAQKNPTAFYLCASSMSQGVGQPQHFGDGTRLSIL.

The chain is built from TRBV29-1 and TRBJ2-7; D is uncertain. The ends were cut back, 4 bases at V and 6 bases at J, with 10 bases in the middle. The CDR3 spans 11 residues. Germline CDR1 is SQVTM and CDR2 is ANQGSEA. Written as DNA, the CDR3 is TGCAGCGTTGTAGACGGGCTCGAGCAGTACTTC. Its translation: CSVVDGLEQYF.

CDR3 residues: CASSETQGRYEQYF. CDR3 bases: TGCGCCAGCAGTGAGACCCAGGGACGCTACGAGCAGTACTTC. The rearrangement joins TRBV10-1 to TRBJ2-7, with D perhaps being TRBD1 or TRBD2 (5 bases each). This CDR3 spans 14 amino acids. Trimming removed 2 bases at V and 3 bases at J, with 11 bases between. Germline CDR1 is WNHNN and CDR2 is SYGVQD (reference sequence).

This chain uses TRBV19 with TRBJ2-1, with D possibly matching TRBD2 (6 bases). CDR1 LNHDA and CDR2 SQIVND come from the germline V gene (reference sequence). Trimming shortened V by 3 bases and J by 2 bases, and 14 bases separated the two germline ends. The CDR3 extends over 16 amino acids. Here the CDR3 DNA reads TGTGCCAGTAGTATTCAACGGGGGAGGCCCTACAATGAGCAGTTCTTC. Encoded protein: CASSIQRGRPYNEQFF.

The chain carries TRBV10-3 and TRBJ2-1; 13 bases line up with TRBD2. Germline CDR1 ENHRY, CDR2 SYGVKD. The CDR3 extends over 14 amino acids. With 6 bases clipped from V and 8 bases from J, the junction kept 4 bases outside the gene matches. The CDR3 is CAIRGLAGVHEQFF. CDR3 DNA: TGTGCCATCAGAGGACTAGCGGGAGTACATGAGCAGTTCTTC.

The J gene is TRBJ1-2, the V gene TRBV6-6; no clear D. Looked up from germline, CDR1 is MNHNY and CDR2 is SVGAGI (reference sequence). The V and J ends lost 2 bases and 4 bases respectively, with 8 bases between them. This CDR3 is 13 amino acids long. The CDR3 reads CASSYRRFYGYTF. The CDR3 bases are TGTGCCAGCAGTTACCGACGGTTCTATGGCTACACCTTC.

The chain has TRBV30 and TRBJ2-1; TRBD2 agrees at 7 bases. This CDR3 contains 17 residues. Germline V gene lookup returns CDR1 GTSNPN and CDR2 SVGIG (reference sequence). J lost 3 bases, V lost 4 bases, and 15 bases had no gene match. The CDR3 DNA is TGTGCCTGGACGAGATTGGGTGCGGCGGGAGACTACAATGAGCAGTTCTTC. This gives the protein CAWTRLGAAGDYNEQFF. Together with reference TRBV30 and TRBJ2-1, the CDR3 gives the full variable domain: SQTIHQWPATLVQPVGSPLSLECTVEGTSNPNLYWYRQAAGRGLQLLFYSVGIGQISSEVPQNLSASRPQDRQFILSSKKLLLSDSGFYLCAWTRLGAAGDYNEQFFGPGTRLTVL.